The 30 T cell receptor beta chains below were found in one sample sequenced in a study of early T cells in non-severe SARS-CoV-2 infection. TCRdb re-called the 5' RACE reads through MiXCR, storing one row per CDR3 protein. The sample lists 30,000 to 40,000 distinct CDR3 sequences; roughly 4.5% were seen once. Sequenced input: whole blood. Receptors originate from an adult who was a healthcare worker with PCR-confirmed SARS-CoV-2 infection or an uninfected control (not recorded which).

In this sample, this clonotype turned up many times. The chain employs TRBV3-1 and TRBJ1-1, with D maybe TRBD1 (6 bases). Trimming left V 1 base short and J 12 bases short, with 15 bases between. CDR1 and CDR2 from the germline V gene are LGHDT and YNNKEL (reference sequence). This CDR3 contains 13 residues. Here the CDR3 DNA reads TGTGCCAGCAGCCAAGGGGCAGGGGAACATACTTTCTTT. It encodes CASSQGAGEHTFF.

This clonotype was found a few times. The chain uses TRBV5-1 and TRBJ1-1, with 7 bases fitting TRBD1. The CDR3 contains 14 residues. Germline values: CDR1 SGHRS, CDR2 YFSETQ. Germline trimming cut 4 bases from V and 1 base from J; bases unmatched to any gene: 4. CDR3 coding DNA: TGCGCCAGCAGCAAAGGGGGCGCGAACACTGAAGCTTTCTTT. It encodes CASSKGGANTEAFF.

Ten or more counts support this clonotype. This chain uses TRBV7-8 with TRBJ2-7; no clear D. Trimming pared 2 bases from V and 4 bases from J, leaving 15 bases between. Looked up from germline, CDR1 is SGHVS and CDR2 is FQNEAQ. The CDR3 runs 15 residues. CDR3 sequence reads: CASSLFRARPYEQYF. The CDR3 DNA is TGTGCCAGCAGCTTATTCCGGGCCAGACCGTACGAGCAGTACTTC.

The chain joins TRBV20-1 to TRBJ2-2; 7 positions match TRBD1. There are 15 residues in the CDR3. Germline assignment: CDR1 DFQATT and CDR2 SNEGSKA (reference sequence). V trimming: 3 bases; J trimming: 0 bases; junction bases outside the gene matches: 4. CDR3 coding DNA: TGCAGTGCTAGCCCCGGGACAGCGAACACCGGGGAGCTGTTTTTT. Translating it yields CSASPGTANTGELFF.

This clonotype has just a few counts. The gene calls are TRBV5-1 and TRBJ2-2; D perhaps matches TRBD1 (6 bases). CDR3 size: 14 residues. From germline, CDR1 is SGHRS and CDR2 YFSETQ. Trimming cost V 0 bases and J 6 bases, with 9 bases left between them. The CDR3 coding sequence is TGCGCCAGCAGCTTGGGAGGGACATCCGGGGAGCTGTTTTTT. Residues: CASSLGGTSGELFF.

V is TRBV18 and J is TRBJ2-1; either TRBD1 or TRBD2 may supply D (6 bases each). Germline V gives CDR1 KGHSH, CDR2 LQKENI. Deletions cut 6 bases from V and 9 bases from J, with 12 bases between. The CDR3 has 12 residues. The CDR3 loop reads CASSDGGIEQFF. The CDR3 coding sequence is TGTGCCAGCTCCGACGGGGGCATTGAGCAGTTCTTC. The whole variable domain, filled in from reference TRBV18 and TRBJ2-1, reads NAGVMQNPRHLVRRRGQEARLRCSPMKGHSHVYWYRQLPEEGLKFMVYLQKENIIDESGMPKERFSAEFPKEGPSILRIQQVVRGDSAAYFCASSDGGIEQFFGPGTRLTVL.

This clonotype has ten or more counts. The chain is built from TRBV2 and TRBJ2-1; TRBD2 agrees at 7 bases. The CDR3 consists of 13 residues. The germline gives CDR1 SNHLY, CDR2 FYNNEI. Trimming cost V 7 bases and J 9 bases; bases outside gene matches: 9. CDR3 sequence: CASTSGTIGEQFF. The CDR3 DNA reads TGTGCCAGCACTAGCGGAACTATTGGTGAGCAGTTCTTC.

This clonotype has ten or more counts. The chain uses TRBV12-3 or TRBV12-4 and TRBJ2-2, with D perhaps TRBD1 or TRBD2 (5 bases each). The CDR3 spans 15 residues. The V gene lost 8 bases and the J gene lost 1 base, with 14 bases spanning the gap. Here the CDR3 reads CASGGLSLNTGELFF. In DNA, the CDR3 is TGTGCCAGCGGGGGTCTGAGCCTGAACACCGGGGAGCTGTTTTTT.

In its sample, this clonotype was seen many times. This chain joins TRBV7-9 and TRBJ2-1, with a tentative D call TRBD2 (6 bases). CDR1 is SEHNR, CDR2 FQNEAQ, per germline (reference sequence). CDR3 length equals 14 residues. With 3 bases removed from V and 5 bases from J, the gap between germline ends came to 11 bases. The CDR3 nucleotides read TGTGCCAGCAGCTTGGGGGGAGGTAACAATGAGCAGTTCTTC. This encodes CASSLGGGNNEQFF.

This clonotype was observed many times. The J gene is TRBJ2-3, the V gene TRBV6-2 or TRBV6-3; 7 nucleotides agree with TRBD2. The CDR3 length is 13 residues. Losses at the gene ends were 5 bases for V and 1 base for J; bases not matched to a gene: 0. Per germline, CDR1 MNHEY and CDR2 SVGEGT. The CDR3 is CASSAGGTDTQYF. The CDR3 bases are TGTGCCAGCAGTGCGGGGGGCACAGATACGCAGTATTTT.

This clonotype showed up many times. The chain is built from TRBV13 and TRBJ2-2; 11 bases map to TRBD1. This CDR3 has 17 amino acids. Looked up from germline, CDR1 is PRHDT and CDR2 is FYEKMQ (reference sequence). With V trimmed by 5 bases and J by 4 bases, 9 bases remained unmatched. DNA for the CDR3: TGTGCCAGCAGCCCGGCCTGGACAGGGGGCACCACCGGGGAGCTGTTTTTT. This translates into CASSPAWTGGTTGELFF.

The J gene is TRBJ2-2, the V gene TRBV18; TRBD1 might be the D (6 bases). The CDR3 contains 13 residues. Germline values: CDR1 KGHSH, CDR2 LQKENI. Trimming took off 8 bases at V and 4 bases at J, with 11 bases between the two ends. For the CDR3, the DNA is TGTGCCAGCCAAGGACAGAGCACCGGGGAGCTGTTTTTT. Its protein product is CASQGQSTGELFF.

This clonotype has ten or more counts. J is TRBJ2-1 and V is TRBV19, with 8 bases fitting TRBD2. After removal of 0 bases from V and 6 bases from J, the junction contained 7 bases not matched to a gene. Germline lookup yields CDR1 LNHDA and CDR2 SQIVND (reference sequence). CDR3 size: 16 residues. The CDR3 coding sequence is TGTGCCAGTAGTATAGATCTGGCGGGGGGCCCCAATGAGCAGTTCTTC. This translates into CASSIDLAGGPNEQFF.

This clonotype was counted between two and nine times. The V gene is TRBV20-1, the J gene TRBJ2-5, with 9 bases fitting TRBD2. The CDR3 spans 14 residues. V lost 2 bases, J lost 5 bases, and 6 bases stayed unmatched. Germline V CDR1 and CDR2: DFQATT, SNEGSKA (reference sequence). CDR3 region: CSARLRGGLETQYF. The CDR3 region has the DNA TGCAGTGCTAGACTGCGGGGGGGCCTGGAGACCCAGTACTTC.

The chain links TRBV30 to TRBJ2-1; 7 bases match TRBD2. CDR1 is GTSNPN and CDR2 is SVGIG in the germline V gene (reference sequence). The length of the CDR3 is 14 residues. With 7 bases clipped from V and 7 bases from J, the junction kept 13 bases outside the gene matches. DNA for the CDR3: TGTGCCTCCCGAGCGGGGCCCTGGGAGAATGAGCAGTTCTTC. Translating it yields CASRAGPWENEQFF.

This clonotype was picked up many times. CDR3 loop: CASRAGAINEQFF. The CDR3 bases are TGTGCCAGCAGGGCGGGGGCTATCAATGAGCAGTTCTTC. The V and J genes are TRBV6-1 and TRBJ2-1; tentative D call: TRBD2 (7 bases). The CDR3 covers 13 residues. Per the germline V gene, CDR1 is MNHNS and CDR2 is SASEGT. V shed 6 bases and J shed 6 bases, with 12 bases lying between them.

The chain links TRBV7-9 to TRBJ1-4, with D possibly being TRBD1 (5 bases). This CDR3 comprises 14 residues. CDR1 SEHNR and CDR2 FQNEAQ come from the germline V gene (reference sequence). V lost 5 bases and J lost 11, with 18 bases in between. The CDR3 here is CASSPGTIEPKLFF. The CDR3 DNA reads as TGTGCCAGCAGCCCAGGGACGATTGAGCCGAAACTGTTTTTT.

This clonotype was found a few times. The rearrangement links TRBV5-4 to TRBJ2-3; 9 bases map to TRBD2. CDR3 length equals 16 residues. V trimming: 4 bases; J trimming: 1 base; junction bases outside the gene matches: 7. CDR1 and CDR2 from the germline V gene are SGHNT and YYREEE (reference sequence). DNA of the CDR3: TGTGCCAGCAGCGGGTTTAGCGGGGGAGGCACAGATACGCAGTATTTT. Protein product: CASSGFSGGGTDTQYF.

This clonotype was seen at least ten times. The V gene is TRBV7-3, the J gene TRBJ2-1, with 7 bases lining up with TRBD2. The CDR3 runs 15 residues. Germline loops: CDR1 SGHTA, CDR2 FQGTGA. V shed 5 bases, J shed 2 bases, and the junction held 6 bases outside the gene matches. Here the CDR3 DNA reads TGTGCCAGCAGCCCGAGGGAGGGACCCTACAATGAGCAGTTCTTC. Translation: CASSPREGPYNEQFF.

This clonotype has at least ten counts. This chain uses TRBV12-3 or TRBV12-4 with TRBJ2-3; D tentatively reads TRBD1 or TRBD2 (5 bases each). The CDR3 is 15 amino acids. The V end was cut by 3 bases, the J end by 8 bases, with 18 bases between. The CDR3 DNA follows: TGTGCCAGCAGTTTGAGGGACCTACACACGTCTACGCAGTATTTT. Protein: CASSLRDLHTSTQYF.

The rearrangement joins TRBV7-2 to TRBJ2-7; tentatively, D is TRBD1 (6 bases). Trimming pared 1 base from V and 2 bases from J, leaving 12 bases between. CDR3 size: 15 residues. Germline V lookup: CDR1 SGHTA, CDR2 FQGNSA. The DNA for the CDR3 is TGTGCCAGCAGCTTAGGAACAGGGCTGACCTACGAGCAGTACTTC. Its protein product is CASSLGTGLTYEQYF.

This clonotype was observed at least ten times. The chain employs TRBV29-1 and TRBJ1-1; D not resolved. With 8 bases removed from V and 10 bases from J, the gap between germline ends came to 23 bases. Germline CDR1 SQVTM, CDR2 ANQGSEA. The CDR3 contains 13 residues. The CDR3 region is CSITPGTRASAFF. CDR3 DNA sequence: TGCAGCATTACCCCAGGAACACGCGCCTCAGCTTTCTTT.

This clonotype was found many times. This chain links TRBV7-9 with TRBJ2-5; TRBD2 aligns across 8 bases. The V segment lost 2 bases and the J segment 0 bases; nucleotides outside the gene matches: 5. CDR3 length: 16 amino acids. The germline CDR1 and CDR2 sequences are SEHNR and FQNEAQ (reference sequence). This chain's CDR3 is CASSLSGLAYQETQYF. In DNA, the CDR3 is TGTGCCAGCAGCTTATCCGGACTAGCATACCAAGAGACCCAGTACTTC.

The table lists this clonotype with many counts. The V gene is TRBV20-1, the J gene TRBJ2-1; 9 bases match TRBD2. Germline values: CDR1 DFQATT, CDR2 SNEGSKA (reference sequence). The CDR3 totals 16 residues. Trimming at V came to 0 bases and at J to 0 bases, leaving 3 bases not matched to a gene. For the CDR3, the DNA is TGCAGTGCTAGAGATTTGCGGGGGGGCTCCTACAATGAGCAGTTCTTC. Protein: CSARDLRGGSYNEQFF.

This clonotype has at least ten counts. The chain combines TRBV20-1 with TRBJ2-7; no clear D. V dropped 4 bases and J dropped 6 bases, with 7 bases sitting between them. Germline CDR1 is DFQATT and CDR2 is SNEGSKA (reference sequence). This CDR3 has 10 residues. DNA of the CDR3: TGCAGTGCTATAAAGGGCGAGCAGTACTTC. It specifies CSAIKGEQYF.

The sample holds many counts of this clonotype. The genes are TRBV19 and TRBJ2-2, with a tentative D call TRBD2 (6 bases). The CDR3 totals 16 residues. The V gene's germline CDR1 is LNHDA and CDR2 SQIVND (reference sequence). Trimming cost V 4 bases and J 0 bases, with 12 bases left between them. This CDR3 reads CASSRGDGTNTGELFF. In DNA form, the CDR3 reads TGTGCCAGTAGTAGGGGGGACGGTACGAACACCGGGGAGCTGTTTTTT.

The sample holds a few counts of this clonotype. The chain is built from TRBV4-2 and TRBJ2-7; 9 bases agree with TRBD2. CDR1 and CDR2 (germline): LGHNA, YNFKEQ. Trimming took 8 bases from V and 5 from J; bases not matched to a gene: 10. CDR3 length: 14 amino acids. CDR3 DNA sequence: TGTGCCAGCGGTACCGGGACTAGCAGGGACGAGCAGTACTTC. Encoded protein: CASGTGTSRDEQYF.

This clonotype was counted at least ten times. The chain's CDR3 is CSVFEVTEAFF. Written as DNA, the CDR3 is TGCAGCGTTTTCGAAGTCACTGAAGCTTTCTTT. The rearrangement joins TRBV29-1 to TRBJ1-1, with D unclear. V was trimmed by 5 bases and J by 4 bases, leaving 8 bases between them. Germline-derived CDR1 and CDR2 are SQVTM and ANQGSEA. CDR3 length: 11 amino acids.

This clonotype was found a few times. This chain links TRBV5-1 with TRBJ2-2; D remains unclear. CDR1 and CDR2 (germline): SGHRS, YFSETQ. Trimming took off 0 bases at V and 4 bases at J, with 10 bases between the two ends. This CDR3 region has 15 residues. CDR3 in amino acids: CASSLVQVGTGELFF. The DNA of the CDR3 is TGCGCCAGCAGCTTGGTGCAGGTGGGCACCGGGGAGCTGTTTTTT. Together with reference TRBV5-1 and TRBJ2-2, the CDR3 gives the full variable domain: KAGVTQTPRYLIKTRGQQVTLSCSPISGHRSVSWYQQTPGQGLQFLFEYFSETQRNKGNFPGRFSGRQFSNSRSEMNVSTLELGDSALYLCASSLVQVGTGELFFGEGSRLTVL.

This clonotype has at least ten counts. The V call is TRBV5-1, the J call TRBJ2-3; 7 bases fit TRBD1. Germline CDR1 SGHRS, CDR2 YFSETQ. The CDR3 contains 14 residues. V shed 3 bases and J 0 bases; nucleotides not matched to a gene: 1. The CDR3 sequence is CASSSGQSTDTQYF. Here the CDR3 DNA reads TGCGCCAGCAGCTCGGGACAGAGCACAGATACGCAGTATTTT.